This T cell receptor beta chain originates from a study of T-cell reconstitution after alpha-beta-depleted transplantation in children. The CDR3 is 15 residues long. Germline assignment: CDR1 SNHLY and CDR2 FYNNEI. General study findings and limits: There were reportedly several hundred expanded graft clones from which alpha-beta T cells came about two months after transplant.

TCRbeta library preparation incorporated unique molecular identifiers. TCRdb re-derived calls from the PCR reads in MiXCR, one entry per CDR3 protein. The data contain 550,000 to 800,000 distinct CDR3 sequences, about 12% of them singletons. The sample holds a few counts of this clonotype. Its antigen is not identified. One end of the junction does not line up with germline, which may come from a read error. The sample here was PBMCs, taken before TCRalphabeta/CD19-depleted stem cell transplant. The TCR comes from a girl aged 2 to 10 with congenital amegakaryocytic thrombocytopenia, due to receive a stem cell transplant. The V gene is TRBV2, the J gene TRBJ2-2; 10 bases are shared with TRBD2. The chain's CDR3 is CAKSSSGRVTGELFF. Written as DNA, the CDR3 is TGTGCCAAATCATCTAGCGGGAGAGTCACCGGGGAGCTTTTTTTT.